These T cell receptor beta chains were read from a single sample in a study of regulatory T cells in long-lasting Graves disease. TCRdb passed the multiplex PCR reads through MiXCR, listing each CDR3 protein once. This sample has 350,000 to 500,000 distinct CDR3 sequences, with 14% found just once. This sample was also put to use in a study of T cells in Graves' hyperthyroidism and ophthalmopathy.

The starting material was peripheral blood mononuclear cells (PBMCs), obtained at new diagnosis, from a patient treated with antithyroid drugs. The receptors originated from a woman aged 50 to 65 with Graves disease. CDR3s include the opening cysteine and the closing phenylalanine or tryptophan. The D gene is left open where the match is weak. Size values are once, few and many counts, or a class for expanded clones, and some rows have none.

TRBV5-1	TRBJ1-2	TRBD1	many	CASSLQGAQGYTF	TGCGCCAGCAGCTTGCAGGGGGCGCAAGGCTACACCTTC
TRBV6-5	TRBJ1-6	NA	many	CASSYSGMDGSPLHF	TGTGCCAGCAGTTACTCGGGGATGGATGGTTCACCCCTCCACTTT
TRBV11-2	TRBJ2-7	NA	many	CASSLDNTLFSYEQYF	TGTGCCAGCAGCTTAGATAACACCCTTTTCTCCTACGAGCAGTACTTC
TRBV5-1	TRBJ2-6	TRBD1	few	CASSPFTGAGANVLTF	TGCGCCAGCAGCCCCTTTACAGGGGCCGGGGCCAACGTCCTGACTTTC
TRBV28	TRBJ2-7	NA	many	CASYTAGRTGEQYF	TGTGCCAGCTACACCGCAGGTCGGACGGGGGAGCAGTACTTC
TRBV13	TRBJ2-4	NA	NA	CASSPVLLKNIQYF	TGTGCCAGCAGCCCAGTGCTGCTAAAAAACATTCAGTACTTC
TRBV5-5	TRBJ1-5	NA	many	CASSLASGGNQPQHF	TGTGCCAGCAGCTTGGCTTCAGGGGGCAATCAGCCCCAGCATTTT
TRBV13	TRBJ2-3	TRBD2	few	CASSLERTRSTDTQYF	TGTGCCAGCAGCTTAGAAAGGACTAGGAGCACAGATACGCAGTATTTT
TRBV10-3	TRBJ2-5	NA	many	CAISESDRQETQYF	TGTGCCATCAGTGAGTCTGACAGGCAAGAGACCCAGTACTTC
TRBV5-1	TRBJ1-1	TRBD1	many	CASSLRQGNTEAFF	TGTGCCAGCAGTCTAAGACAGGGAAACACTGAAGCTTTCTTT
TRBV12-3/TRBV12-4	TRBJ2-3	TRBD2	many	CASRSGLAIPDTQYF	TGTGCCAGCAGATCGGGACTAGCCATCCCAGATACGCAGTATTTT
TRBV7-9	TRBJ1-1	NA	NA	CASSANWGDTEAFF	TGTGCCAGCAGCGCCAATTGGGGGGATACTGAAGCTTTCTTT
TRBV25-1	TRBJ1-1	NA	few	CASSDPRRGDAEAFF	TGTGCCAGCAGTGACCCGAGGAGAGGGGACGCTGAAGCTTTCTTC
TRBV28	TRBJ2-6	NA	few	CASSLLDHSGANVLTF	TGTGCCAGCAGTTTACTGGACCACTCTGGGGCCAACGTCCTGACTTTC
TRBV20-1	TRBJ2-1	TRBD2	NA	CSARDPSGRQNEQFF	TGCAGTGCTAGAGATCCTAGCGGGAGACAGAATGAGCAGTTCTTC
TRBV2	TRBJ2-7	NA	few	CASSQMGGIYEQYF	TGTGCCAGCAGCCAAATGGGGGGAATCTACGAGCAGTACTTC
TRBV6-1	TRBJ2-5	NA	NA	CASSGRLQETQYF	TGTGCCAGCAGTGGGCGCCTCCAAGAGACCCAGTACTTC
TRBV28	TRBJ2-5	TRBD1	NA	CASSLWDSGETQYF	TGTGCCAGCAGTTTGTGGGACAGTGGCGAGACCCAGTACTTC
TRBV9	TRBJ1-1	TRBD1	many	CASSYGTGGLDTEAFF	TGCGCCAGCAGCTACGGGACAGGGGGTTTGGACACTGAAGCTTTCTTT
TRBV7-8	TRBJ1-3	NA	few	CASSSRASGNTIYF	TGTGCCAGCAGCTCCCGGGCCTCTGGAAACACCATATATTTT
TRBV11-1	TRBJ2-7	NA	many	CASSLDVSYEQYF	TGTGCCAGCAGCTTAGACGTTAGCTACGAGCAGTACTTC
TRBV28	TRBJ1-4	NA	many	CASSLGGGIGEKLFF	TGTGCCAGCAGTTTAGGAGGGGGAATAGGCGAAAAACTGTTTTTT
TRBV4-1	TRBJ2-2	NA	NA	CASSQVVTTGELFF	TGCGCCAGCAGCCAAGTAGTAACCACCGGGGAGCTGTTTTTT
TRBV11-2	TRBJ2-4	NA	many	CASSLVLAKNIQYF	TGTGCCAGCAGCTTAGTTCTAGCCAAAAACATTCAGTACTTC
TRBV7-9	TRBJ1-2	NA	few	CASSSTTGRHGYTF	TGTGCCAGCAGCTCAACTACAGGGAGGCATGGCTACACCTTC
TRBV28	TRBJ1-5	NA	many	CASTPWGDQPQHF	TGTGCCAGCACACCCTGGGGGGACCAGCCCCAGCATTTT
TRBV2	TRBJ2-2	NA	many	CASKVNTGELFF	TGTGCCAGCAAGGTTAACACCGGGGAGCTGTTTTTT
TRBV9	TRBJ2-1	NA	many	CASSAVGAATYNEQFF	TGTGCCAGCAGCGCCGTGGGGGCGGCTACTTACAATGAGCAGTTCTTC
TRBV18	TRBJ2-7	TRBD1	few	CASSRGTGTGAYEQYF	TGTGCCAGCTCACGAGGGACCGGGACAGGGGCCTACGAGCAGTACTTC
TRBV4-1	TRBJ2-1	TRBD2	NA	CASSQDPGGPYNEQFF	TGCGCCAGCAGCCAAGACCCGGGAGGGCCCTACAATGAGCAGTTCTTC
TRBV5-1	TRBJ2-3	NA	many	CASSLTHSPDTQYF	TGCGCCAGCAGCTTGACCCACAGCCCAGATACGCAGTATTTT
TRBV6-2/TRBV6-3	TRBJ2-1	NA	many	CASSYAPGRGDYNEQFF	TGTGCCAGCAGTTACGCGCCGGGGAGGGGGGACTACAATGAGCAGTTCTTC
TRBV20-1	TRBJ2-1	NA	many	CSARGMYNEQFF	TGCAGTGCTAGGGGAATGTACAATGAGCAGTTCTTC
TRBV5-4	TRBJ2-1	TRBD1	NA	CASSLDTGTANNEQFF	TGTGCCAGCAGCTTGGATACGGGGACAGCCAACAATGAGCAGTTCTTC
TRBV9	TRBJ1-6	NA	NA	CASSSPLGGNNSPLHF	TGTGCCAGCAGCTCCCCTCTCGGGGGAAATAATTCACCCCTCCACTTT
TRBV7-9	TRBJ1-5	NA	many	CASKASGPDNQPQHF	TGTGCCAGCAAGGCATCAGGGCCTGACAATCAGCCCCAGCATTTT
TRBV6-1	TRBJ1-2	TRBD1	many	CASSEHSGQGRGYTF	TGTGCCAGCAGTGAACATTCCGGACAGGGGAGAGGCTACACCTTC
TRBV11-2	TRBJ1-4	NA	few	CASSLEWDPSEKLFF	TGTGCCAGCAGCTTAGAGTGGGATCCGAGTGAAAAACTGTTTTTT
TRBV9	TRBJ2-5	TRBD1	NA	CASSVNLDRVQETQYF	TGTGCCAGCAGCGTAAACTTGGACAGGGTCCAAGAGACCCAGTACTTC
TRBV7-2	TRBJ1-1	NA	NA	CASSPSSAEAFF	TGTGCCAGCAGCCCTTCTTCCGCTGAAGCTTTCTTT
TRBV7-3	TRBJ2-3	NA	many	CASSLGRPSTDTQYF	TGTGCCAGCAGCTTAGGGCGTCCTAGCACAGATACGCAGTATTTT
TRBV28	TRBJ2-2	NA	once	CASTSYSTGELFF	TGTGCCAGCACGTCCTACAGCACCGGGGAGCTGTTTTTT
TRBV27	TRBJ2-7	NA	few	CASSPLRGQQYF	TGTGCCAGCAGTCCGTTGAGGGGACAGCAGTACTTC
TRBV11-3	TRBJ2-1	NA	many	CASSLDLSHEQFF	TGTGCCAGCAGCTTAGATCTGAGTCATGAGCAGTTCTTC
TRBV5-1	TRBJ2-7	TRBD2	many	CASSLNGGSPHEQYF	TGCGCCAGCAGCTTGAATGGCGGGAGTCCCCACGAGCAGTACTTC
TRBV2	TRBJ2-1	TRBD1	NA	CASSGHGQGFRNEQFF	TGTGCCAGCAGTGGTCATGGACAGGGGTTTCGGAATGAGCAGTTCTTC
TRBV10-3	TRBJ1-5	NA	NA	CAISDGTYTTNSNQPQHF	TGTGCCATCAGTGATGGGACCTATACCACGAATAGCAATCAGCCCCAGCATTTT
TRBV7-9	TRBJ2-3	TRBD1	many	CASSYRGQYTDTQYF	TGTGCCAGCAGTTACAGGGGTCAGTACACAGATACGCAGTATTTT
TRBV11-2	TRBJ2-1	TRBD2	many	CASSPTSGEYSNEQFF	TGTGCCAGCAGCCCGACTAGCGGGGAGTACAGCAATGAGCAGTTCTTC
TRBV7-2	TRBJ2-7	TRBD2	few	CASSRGTSGSSSYEQYF	TGTGCCAGCAGCCGCGGGACTAGCGGGTCCTCCTCCTACGAGCAGTACTTC
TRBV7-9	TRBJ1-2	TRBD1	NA	CASSLGQDRSGYTF	TGTGCCAGCAGCCTCGGACAGGATAGATCTGGCTACACCTTC
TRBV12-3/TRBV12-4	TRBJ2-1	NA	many	CASSLSSTGTYNEQFF	TGTGCCAGCAGCCTCTCATCCACGGGAACTTACAATGAGCAGTTCTTC
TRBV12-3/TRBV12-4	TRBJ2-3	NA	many	CASAKGGGALGDTQYF	TGTGCCAGCGCCAAAGGGGGGGGGGCCTTAGGAGATACGCAGTATTTT
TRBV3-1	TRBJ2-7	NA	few	CASSQDIGGYEQYF	TGTGCCAGCAGCCAAGATATAGGGGGTTACGAGCAGTACTTC
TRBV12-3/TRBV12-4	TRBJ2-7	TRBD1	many	CASSLGTGPSEQYF	TGTGCCAGCAGTTTGGGGACAGGGCCATCCGAGCAGTACTTC
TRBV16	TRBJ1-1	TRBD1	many	CASSQGGDRGWLRTEAFF	TGTGCCAGCAGCCAAGGTGGGGACAGGGGGTGGTTGCGCACTGAAGCTTTCTTT
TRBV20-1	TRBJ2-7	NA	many	CSARDLGETYEQYF	TGCAGTGCTAGAGATCTCGGTGAAACCTACGAGCAGTACTTC
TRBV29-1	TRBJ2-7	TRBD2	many	CSVEERDSYEQYF	TGCAGCGTTGAGGAGCGGGACTCCTACGAGCAGTACTTC
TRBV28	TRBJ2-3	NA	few	CASSSAGQGDTQYF	TGTGCCAGCAGTTCGGCGGGGCAGGGGGATACGCAGTATTTT